The sequence of this T cell receptor beta chain was determined in a study of CD8+ T cells in alopecia areata (dated by TCRdb to about 2018). Study-level background: The treated patients, all with moderate-to-severe alopecia areata, were enrolled in an open-label pilot trial of oral tofacitinib given at 5 to 10 mg twice daily. The study used high-throughput TCRbeta sequencing to examine T cell clonal expansion in alopecia areata, in both the C3H/HeJ mouse model and human patients. TCRbeta CDR3 regions were amplified by immunoSEQ multiplex PCR using 35 Vbeta forward and 13 Jbeta reverse primers. RNA was extracted with the PAXgene miRNA kit for fixed scalp, the miRNeasy kit for PBMCs, and the RNeasy kit for mouse skin. Tofacitinib-treated patients had biopsies at baseline and at 4 and 24 weeks of treatment, with a later scalp biopsy in several patients. Tofacitinib was administered for 6 to 18 months, and 6 months of follow-up off drug were then conducted to assess delayed response and recurrence. Scalp tissue and sorted CD4+ and CD8+ peripheral blood T cells from patchy and totalis/universalis alopecia areata patients and from healthy controls were covered by human TCRbeta sequencing. Scalp clonality was compared across normal scalp (n=4), patchy alopecia areata scalp (n=8), and alopecia totalis/universalis scalp (n=8). In treated patients, disease severity was measured using the SALT score, which gives the percentage of scalp surface area affected. The paper as a whole reports these results and caveats: Scalp TCR repertoire analysis is complicated because resident alphabeta T cells in normal human skin are also sequenced, whereas mouse skin is dominated by gammadelta T cells. Because the treated cohort was small and had only one nonresponder, larger studies are needed to examine links between baseline CD8+ expansion and response. Higher clonality and more expanded CD8+ clones were observed in lesional scalp than in normal scalp, particularly in alopecia totalis/universalis, a finding suggestive of antigenic drive. Tofacitinib significantly decreased scalp clonality and the number of expanded CD8+ clones among the top 100 scalp clones. During tofacitinib treatment, many expanded lesional clones stuck around in both scalp and blood, and this persistence may partly explain why relapse happens after treatment is stopped. Shared TCR sequences between patients were less evident than in mice, which may be partly attributable to HLA diversity in the patient population.

As encoded in the germline V gene, CDR1 is SQVTM while CDR2 is ANQGSEA. The V end loses 6 bases and the J end loses 0 bases, and a stretch of 11 bases separates them. The CDR3 covers 13 residues, taking in both the cysteine and the phenylalanine. The sequence is cut down to CDR3 DNA, 39 bases in frame from base 1. The library was prepared using the immunoSEQ multiplex PCR assay. For TCR sequencing, RNA was extracted from every sample and reverse transcribed into cDNA to serve as template. SuperScript III was used for first-strand cDNA synthesis, primed with a 2:1 mix of oligo-dT and random hexamers. A synthetic immune receptor repertoire was used to gauge amplification bias, and whatever bias remained was removed computationally. On the authors' methods: Raw reads were preprocessed for error removal, and CDR3 was defined according to IMGT conventions as running from the conserved cysteine to phenylalanine. Clonality was calculated as 1 minus Shannon entropy normalized by log2 of the number of productive unique TCRs. Whether each scalp clone was CD4 or CD8 was inferred by checking scalp TCRbeta sequences against the CD4 and CD8 repertoires from sorted blood. Not all clones reach the TCRdb copy of this immuneACCESS table, which keeps in-frame sequences only. Checked studies attribute under half of the gap to unresolved V genes and leave the rest unexplained. V, J and clone size derive from that table, while D and trimming were established from the DNA sequence. Within this sample are 200,000 or so clones, with 35% to 40% of them counted one time only. The ten top clones hold 0.45% to 0.55% of the sample.

This specimen's treatment or condition label, interpreted: oral pan-JAK inhibitor, 5-10 mg twice daily. Lesional scalp punch biopsies and peripheral blood were collected from alopecia areata patients. PBMCs were isolated by density centrifugation and stained for CD3, CD4 and CD8, after which CD4+ and CD8+ T cells were sorted on a FACSAria. Remarks on this clone: No cognate antigen has been identified for it. Within one base of it there is no much larger clone, and no base qualities were kept. The sample carries other DNA sequences with the same CDR3.

The sequence derives from a human donor with alopecia areata. The V and J genes are TRBV29-1 and TRBJ1-1, with TRBD1 as a weak D call on 6 bases. The sample was CD4+ T cells sorted from blood, taken around week 34, from a patient treated with tofacitinib. Here the CDR3 is given as CSVRQVLNTEAFF. Here is the DNA: TGCAGCGTGAGACAGGTACTGAACACTGAAGCTTTCTTT.